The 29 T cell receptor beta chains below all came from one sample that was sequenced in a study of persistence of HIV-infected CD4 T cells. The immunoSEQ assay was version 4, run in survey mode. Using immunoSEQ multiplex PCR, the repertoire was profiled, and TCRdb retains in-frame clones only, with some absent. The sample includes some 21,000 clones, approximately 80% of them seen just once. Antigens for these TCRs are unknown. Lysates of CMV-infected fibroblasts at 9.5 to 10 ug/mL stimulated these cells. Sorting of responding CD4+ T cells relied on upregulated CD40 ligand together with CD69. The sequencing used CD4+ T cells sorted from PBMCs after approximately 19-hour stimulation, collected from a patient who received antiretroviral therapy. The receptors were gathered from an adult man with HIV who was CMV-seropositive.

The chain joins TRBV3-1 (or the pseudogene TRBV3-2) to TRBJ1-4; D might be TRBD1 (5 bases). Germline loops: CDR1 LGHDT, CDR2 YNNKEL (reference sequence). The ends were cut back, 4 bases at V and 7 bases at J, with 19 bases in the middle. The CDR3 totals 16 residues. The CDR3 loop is CASSPNAGESGEKLFF. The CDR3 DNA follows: TGTGCCAGCAGCCCCAACGCGGGGGAGTCGGGTGAAAAACTGTTTTTT.

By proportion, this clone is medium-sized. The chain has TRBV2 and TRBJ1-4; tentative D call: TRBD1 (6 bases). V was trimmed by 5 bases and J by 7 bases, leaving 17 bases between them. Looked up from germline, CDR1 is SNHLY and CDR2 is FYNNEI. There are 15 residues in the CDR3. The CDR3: CASSRGSGVGEKLFF. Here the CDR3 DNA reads TGTGCCAGCAGTCGGGGGTCAGGGGTGGGTGAAAAACTGTTTTTT.

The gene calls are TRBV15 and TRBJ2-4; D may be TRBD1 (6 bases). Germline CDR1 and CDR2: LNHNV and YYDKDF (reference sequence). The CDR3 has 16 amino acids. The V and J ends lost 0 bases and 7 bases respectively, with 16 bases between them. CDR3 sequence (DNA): TGTGCCACCAGCAGAGATCCCCAGGGGCATGGGAACATTCAGTACTTC. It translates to CATSRDPQGHGNIQYF.

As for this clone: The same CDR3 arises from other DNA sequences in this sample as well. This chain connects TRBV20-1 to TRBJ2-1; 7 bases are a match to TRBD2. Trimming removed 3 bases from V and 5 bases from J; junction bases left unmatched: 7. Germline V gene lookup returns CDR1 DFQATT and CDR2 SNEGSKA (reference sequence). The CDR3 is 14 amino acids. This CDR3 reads CSASKGGINNEQFF. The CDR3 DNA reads TGCAGTGCTAGTAAGGGAGGGATTAACAATGAGCAGTTCTTC.

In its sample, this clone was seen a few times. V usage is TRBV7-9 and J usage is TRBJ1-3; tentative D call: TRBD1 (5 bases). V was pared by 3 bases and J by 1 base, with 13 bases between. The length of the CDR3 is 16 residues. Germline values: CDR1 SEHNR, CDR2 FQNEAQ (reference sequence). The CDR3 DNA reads TGTGCCAGCAGCTTCTCATTTGGGGGTTCTGGAAACACCATATATTTT. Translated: CASSFSFGGSGNTIYF.

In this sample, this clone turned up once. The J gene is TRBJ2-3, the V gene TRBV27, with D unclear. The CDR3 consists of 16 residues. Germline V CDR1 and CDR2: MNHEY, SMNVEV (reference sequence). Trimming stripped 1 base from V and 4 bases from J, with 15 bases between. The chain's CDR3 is CASSLLGKPEPDTQYF. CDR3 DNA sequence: TGTGCCAGCAGTTTATTGGGCAAACCAGAGCCAGATACGCAGTATTTT.

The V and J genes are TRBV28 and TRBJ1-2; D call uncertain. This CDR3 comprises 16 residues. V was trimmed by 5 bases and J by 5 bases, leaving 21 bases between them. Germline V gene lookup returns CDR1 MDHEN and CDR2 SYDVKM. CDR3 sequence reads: CASSPVDSGITYGYTF. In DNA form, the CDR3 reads TGTGCCAGCAGTCCAGTCGATTCGGGGATTACTTATGGCTACACCTTC.

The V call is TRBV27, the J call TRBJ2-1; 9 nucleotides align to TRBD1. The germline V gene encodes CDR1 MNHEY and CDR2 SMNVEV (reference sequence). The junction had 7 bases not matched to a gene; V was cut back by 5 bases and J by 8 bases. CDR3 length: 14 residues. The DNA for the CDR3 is TGTGCCAGCAGTGGCGGACAGGGGTGGGATGAGCAGTTCTTC. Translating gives CASSGGQGWDEQFF.

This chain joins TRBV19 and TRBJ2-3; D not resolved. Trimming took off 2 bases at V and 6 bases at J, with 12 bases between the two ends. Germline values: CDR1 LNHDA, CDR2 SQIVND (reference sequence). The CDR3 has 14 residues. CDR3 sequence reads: CASSITPSRDTQYF. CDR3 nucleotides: TGTGCCAGTAGTATAACTCCATCCAGGGATACGCAGTATTTT.

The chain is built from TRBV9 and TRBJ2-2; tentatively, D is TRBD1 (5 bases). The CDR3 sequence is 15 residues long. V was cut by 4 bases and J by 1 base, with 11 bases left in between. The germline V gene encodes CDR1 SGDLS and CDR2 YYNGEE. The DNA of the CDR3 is TGTGCCAGCAGCCCCCAGACAGAGAACACCGGGGAGCTGTTTTTT. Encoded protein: CASSPQTENTGELFF.

The DNA of the CDR3 is TGTGCCAGTAGTGTGGGACTAGCGGACGAGCAGTACTTC. Protein: CASSVGLADEQYF. The chain joins TRBV19 to TRBJ2-7; 11 nucleotides agree with TRBD2. Germline V lookup: CDR1 LNHDA, CDR2 SQIVND (reference sequence). CDR3 size: 13 residues. The junction had 2 bases not matched to a gene; V was cut back by 5 bases and J by 5 bases. The full variable domain, in which reference TRBV19 and TRBJ2-7 provide the parts outside the CDR3, is DGGITQSPKYLFRKEGQNVTLSCEQNLNHDAMYWYRQDPGQGLRLIYYSQIVNDFQKGDIAEGYSVSREKKESFPLTVTSAQKNPTAFYLCASSVGLADEQYFGPGTRLTVT.

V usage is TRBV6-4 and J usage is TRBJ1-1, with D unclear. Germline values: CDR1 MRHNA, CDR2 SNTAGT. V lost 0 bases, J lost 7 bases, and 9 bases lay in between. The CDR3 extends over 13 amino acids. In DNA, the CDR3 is TGTGCCAGCAGTGACTCCACGGAGGGTGAAGCTTTCTTT. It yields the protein CASSDSTEGEAFF.

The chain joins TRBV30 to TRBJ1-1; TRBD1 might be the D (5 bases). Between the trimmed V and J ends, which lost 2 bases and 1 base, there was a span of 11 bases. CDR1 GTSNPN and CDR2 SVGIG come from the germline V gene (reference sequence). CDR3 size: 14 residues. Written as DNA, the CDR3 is TGTGCCTGGAGTCTGGGACTCGGGAACACTGAAGCTTTCTTT. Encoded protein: CAWSLGLGNTEAFF. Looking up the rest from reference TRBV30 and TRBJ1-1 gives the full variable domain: SQTIHQWPATLVQPVGSPLSLECTVEGTSNPNLYWYRQAAGRGLQLLFYSVGIGQISSEVPQNLSASRPQDRQFILSSKKLLLSDSGFYLCAWSLGLGNTEAFFGQGTRLTVV.

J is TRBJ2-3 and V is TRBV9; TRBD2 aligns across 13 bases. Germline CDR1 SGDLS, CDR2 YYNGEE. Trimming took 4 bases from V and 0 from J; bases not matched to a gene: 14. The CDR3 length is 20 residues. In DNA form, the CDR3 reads TGTGCCAGCAGCCTACGGGCCGGGACTAGCGGGGATACTAGCACAGATACGCAGTATTTT. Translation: CASSLRAGTSGDTSTDTQYF.

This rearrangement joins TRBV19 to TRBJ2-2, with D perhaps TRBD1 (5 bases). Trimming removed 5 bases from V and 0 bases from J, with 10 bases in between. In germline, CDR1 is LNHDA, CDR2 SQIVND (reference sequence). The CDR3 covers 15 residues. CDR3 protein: CASSPGSSNTGELFF. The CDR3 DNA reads TGTGCCAGTAGTCCAGGGTCTTCGAACACCGGGGAGCTGTTTTTT.

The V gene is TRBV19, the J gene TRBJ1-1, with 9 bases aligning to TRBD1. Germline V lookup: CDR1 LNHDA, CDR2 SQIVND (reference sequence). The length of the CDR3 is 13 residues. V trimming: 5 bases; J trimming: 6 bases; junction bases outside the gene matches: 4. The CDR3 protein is CASSGDRVAEAFF. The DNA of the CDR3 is TGTGCCAGTAGTGGGGACAGGGTGGCTGAAGCTTTCTTT.

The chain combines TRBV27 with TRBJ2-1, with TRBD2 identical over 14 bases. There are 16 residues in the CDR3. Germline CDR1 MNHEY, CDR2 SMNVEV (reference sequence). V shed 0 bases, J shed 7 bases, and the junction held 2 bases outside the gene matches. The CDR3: CASSLSTSGGANEQFF. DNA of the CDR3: TGTGCCAGCAGTTTATCGACTAGCGGGGGGGCAAATGAGCAGTTCTTC.

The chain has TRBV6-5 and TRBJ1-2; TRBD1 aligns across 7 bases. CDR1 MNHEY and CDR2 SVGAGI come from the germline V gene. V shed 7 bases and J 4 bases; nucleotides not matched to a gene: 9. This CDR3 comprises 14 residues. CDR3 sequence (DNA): TGTGCCAGCACCCTACCTCGACAGGGCTATGGCTACACCTTC. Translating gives CASTLPRQGYGYTF.

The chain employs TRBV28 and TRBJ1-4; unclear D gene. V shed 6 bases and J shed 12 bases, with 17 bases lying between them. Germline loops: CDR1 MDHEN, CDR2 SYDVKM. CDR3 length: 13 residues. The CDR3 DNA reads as TGTGCCAGCAGCTCTTACCCGCAGGCTGAACTGTTTTTT. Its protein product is CASSSYPQAELFF.

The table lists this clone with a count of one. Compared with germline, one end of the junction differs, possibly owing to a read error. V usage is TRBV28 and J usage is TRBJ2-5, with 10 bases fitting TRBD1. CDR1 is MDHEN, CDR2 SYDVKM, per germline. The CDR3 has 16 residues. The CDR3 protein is CASTLARDRGYGTQYF. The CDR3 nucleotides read TGTGCCAGCACTTTAGCCAGGGACAGGGGATACGGGACCCAGTACTTC.

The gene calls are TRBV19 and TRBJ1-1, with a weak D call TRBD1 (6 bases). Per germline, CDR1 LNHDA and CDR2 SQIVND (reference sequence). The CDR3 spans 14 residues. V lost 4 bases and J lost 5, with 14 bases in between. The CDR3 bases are TGTGCCAGTAGTAAGGCACAGGGCGGGACTGAAGCTTTCTTT. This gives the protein CASSKAQGGTEAFF.

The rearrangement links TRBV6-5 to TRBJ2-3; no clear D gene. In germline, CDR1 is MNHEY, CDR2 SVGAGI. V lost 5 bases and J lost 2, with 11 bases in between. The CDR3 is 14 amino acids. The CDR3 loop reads CASSIRPHTDTQYF. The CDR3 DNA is TGTGCCAGCAGTATCCGACCCCACACAGATACGCAGTATTTT.

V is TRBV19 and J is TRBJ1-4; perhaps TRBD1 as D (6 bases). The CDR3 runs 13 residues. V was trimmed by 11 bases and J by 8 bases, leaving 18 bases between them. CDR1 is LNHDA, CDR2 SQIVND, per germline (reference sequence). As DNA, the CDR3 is TGTGCCTCCAAGGGGGGAGTAGGAGAAAAACTGTTTTTT. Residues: CASKGGVGEKLFF.

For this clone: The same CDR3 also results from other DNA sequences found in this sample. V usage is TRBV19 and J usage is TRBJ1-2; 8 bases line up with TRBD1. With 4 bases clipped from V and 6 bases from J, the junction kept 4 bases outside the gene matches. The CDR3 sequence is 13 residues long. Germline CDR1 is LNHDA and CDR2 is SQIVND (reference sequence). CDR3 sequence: CASSTTGGDGYTF. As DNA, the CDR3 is TGTGCCAGTAGTACTACAGGGGGGGATGGCTACACCTTC.

CDR3 sequence reads: CASSKILRAGGNTGELFF. The DNA of the CDR3 is TGTGCCAGCAGCAAAATCCTTCGAGCGGGGGGGAACACCGGGGAGCTGTTTTTT. This chain joins TRBV21-1 and TRBJ2-2; the table's D call TRBD2 went unverified against the DNA. TRBV21-1 represents a pseudogene. This CDR3 contains 18 residues.

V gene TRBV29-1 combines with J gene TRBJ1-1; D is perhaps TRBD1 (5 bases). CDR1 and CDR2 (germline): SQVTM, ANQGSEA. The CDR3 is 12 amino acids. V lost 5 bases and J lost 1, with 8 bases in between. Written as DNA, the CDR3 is TGCAGCGTTCTTCAGGGGAACACTGAAGCTTTCTTT. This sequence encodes CSVLQGNTEAFF.

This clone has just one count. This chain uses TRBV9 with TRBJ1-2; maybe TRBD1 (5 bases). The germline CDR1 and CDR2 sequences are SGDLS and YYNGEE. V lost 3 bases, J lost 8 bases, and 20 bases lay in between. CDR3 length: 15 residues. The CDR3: CASSAGGTANSGYTF. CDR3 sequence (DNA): TGTGCCAGCAGCGCAGGCGGGACGGCGAATTCGGGCTACACCTTC.

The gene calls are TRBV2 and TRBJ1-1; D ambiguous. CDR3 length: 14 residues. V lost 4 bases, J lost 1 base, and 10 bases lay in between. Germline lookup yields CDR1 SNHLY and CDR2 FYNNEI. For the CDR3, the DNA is TGTGCCAGCAGTGCGGAGGGATGGAACACTGAAGCTTTCTTT. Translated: CASSAEGWNTEAFF.

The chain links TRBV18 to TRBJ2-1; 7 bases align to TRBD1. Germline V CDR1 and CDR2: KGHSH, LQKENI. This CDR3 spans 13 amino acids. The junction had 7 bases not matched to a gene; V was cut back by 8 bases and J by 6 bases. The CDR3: CASRSGQLNEQFF. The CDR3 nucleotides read TGTGCCAGCCGATCGGGACAGCTCAATGAGCAGTTCTTC.